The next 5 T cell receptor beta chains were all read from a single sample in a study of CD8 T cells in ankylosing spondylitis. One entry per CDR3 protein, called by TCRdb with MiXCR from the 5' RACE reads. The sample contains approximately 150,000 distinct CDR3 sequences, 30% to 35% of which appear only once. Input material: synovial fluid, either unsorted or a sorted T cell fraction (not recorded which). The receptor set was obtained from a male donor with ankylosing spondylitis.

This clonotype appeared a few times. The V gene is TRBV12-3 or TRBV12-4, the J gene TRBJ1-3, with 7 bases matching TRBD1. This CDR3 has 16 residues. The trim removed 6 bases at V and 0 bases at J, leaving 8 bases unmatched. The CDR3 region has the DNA TGTGCCAGCAGCGGACAGGCAACCCTCTCTGGAAACACCATATATTTT. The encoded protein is CASSGQATLSGNTIYF.

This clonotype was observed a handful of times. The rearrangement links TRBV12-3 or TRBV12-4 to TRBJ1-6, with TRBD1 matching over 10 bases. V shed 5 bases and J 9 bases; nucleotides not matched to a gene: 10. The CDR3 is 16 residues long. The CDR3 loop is CASSMGQGSFGSPLHF. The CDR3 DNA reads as TGTGCCAGCAGTATGGGACAGGGGAGCTTCGGTTCACCCCTCCACTTT.

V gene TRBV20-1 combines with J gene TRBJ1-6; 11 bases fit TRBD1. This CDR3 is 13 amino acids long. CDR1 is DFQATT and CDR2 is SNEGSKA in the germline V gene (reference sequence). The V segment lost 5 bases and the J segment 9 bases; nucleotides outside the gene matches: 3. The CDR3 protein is CSAPGQGGSPLHF. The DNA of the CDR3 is TGCAGTGCTCCGGGACAGGGGGGTTCACCCCTCCACTTT.

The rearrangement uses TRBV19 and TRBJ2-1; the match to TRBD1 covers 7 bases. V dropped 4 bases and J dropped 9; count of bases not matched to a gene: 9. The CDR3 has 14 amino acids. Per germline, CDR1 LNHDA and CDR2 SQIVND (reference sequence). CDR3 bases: TGTGCCAGTAGTAAAGCAGGGGGAACTGGTGAGCAGTTCTTC. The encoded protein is CASSKAGGTGEQFF.

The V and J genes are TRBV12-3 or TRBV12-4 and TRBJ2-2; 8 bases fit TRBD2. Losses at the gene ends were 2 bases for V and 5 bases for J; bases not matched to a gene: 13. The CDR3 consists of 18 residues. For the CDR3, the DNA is TGTGCCAGCAGTTTATTACTGAGCATAGCGGGAATGACCGGGGAGCTGTTTTTT. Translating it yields CASSLLLSIAGMTGELFF.